A selection of T cell receptor beta chains follows, all from one sample in a study of neurological immune-mediated disorders. MiXCR was run by TCRdb on the 5' RACE reads, yielding one entry per CDR3 protein. The sample consists of tens of thousands of distinct CDR3 sequences, 9.5% to 15% of them appearing once. The sequenced material came from PBMCs. These receptors all stem from a woman aged 60-75 years with HTLV-1-associated myelopathy (HAM/TSP). CDR3s include the opening cysteine and the closing phenylalanine or tryptophan. D genes are given only for firm matches. Size is stated for part of the rows, as once, few or many counts, or as a class when the clone is expanded.

clone_size j_call d_call v_call cdr3_aa cdr3_nt
many TRBJ2-1 NA TRBV29-1 CSVERGDNEQFF TGCAGCGTTGAGAGGGGCGACAATGAGCAGTTCTTC
many TRBJ1-1 NA TRBV7-2 CASSPRRGNTEAFF TGTGCCAGCAGCCCCAGGAGGGGAAACACTGAAGCTTTCTTT
many TRBJ2-7 TRBD2 TRBV5-1 CASRAGLAAYEQYF TGCGCCAGCAGGGCGGGACTAGCGGCCTACGAGCAGTACTTC
many TRBJ2-7 NA TRBV5-1 CASSLDRYEQYF TGCGCCAGCAGCCTCGACAGATACGAGCAGTACTTC
many TRBJ2-7 TRBD2 TRBV12-3/TRBV12-4 CASSLSPAGAFWQYF TGTGCCAGCAGTTTATCTCCAGCGGGAGCGTTCTGGCAGTACTTC
NA TRBJ2-5 NA TRBV28 CVSSYGQLMEEETQYF TGTGTCAGCAGTTACGGACAGCTTATGGAGGAGGAGACCCAGTACTTC
few TRBJ1-4 NA TRBV29-1 CSVTGTAKGKLFF TGCAGCGTTACAGGGACGGCGAAGGGAAAACTGTTTTTT
many TRBJ2-1 NA TRBV7-9 CASSSSIGLGEQFF TGTGCCAGCAGCTCAAGTATTGGCCTAGGGGAGCAGTTCTTC
many TRBJ2-1 TRBD2 TRBV28 CASSLAGGFNEQFF TGTGCCAGCAGTCTAGCGGGAGGGTTCAATGAGCAGTTCTTC
many TRBJ2-2 NA TRBV12-3/TRBV12-4 CASSLDLITGELFF TGTGCCAGCAGTTTAGATCTTATCACCGGGGAGCTGTTTTTT
many TRBJ2-3 TRBD2 TRBV7-2 CASSLNGLAGGPGTDTQYF TGTGCCAGCAGCCTCAACGGACTAGCGGGAGGGCCTGGCACAGATACGCAGTATTTT
NA TRBJ2-3 TRBD1 TRBV6-1 CASSAGQGPDTQYF TGTGCCAGCAGCGCGGGACAGGGGCCAGATACGCAGTATTTT
NA TRBJ1-4 NA TRBV11-1 CASSRRGPNKKLYF TGTGCCAGCAGCCGTCGGGGACCTAATAAAAAACTGTATTTT
many TRBJ1-5 NA TRBV6-5 CASNPTGSFQPQHF TGTGCCAGCAATCCCACAGGTTCATTTCAGCCCCAGCATTTT
many TRBJ2-7 NA TRBV6-5 CASSYSAGTYEQYF TGTGCCAGCAGTTACTCGGCAGGCACCTACGAGCAGTACTTC
many TRBJ2-3 TRBD1 TRBV29-1 CSVDPWERQGNNPDTQYF TGCAGCGTTGATCCGTGGGAAAGACAGGGGAATAACCCAGATACGCAGTATTTT
few TRBJ1-3 NA TRBV18 CASSPGLQGSGNTIYF TGTGCCAGCTCCCCGGGGCTTCAGGGATCTGGAAACACCATATATTTT
many TRBJ2-3 NA TRBV5-4 CASSLVAGATDTQYF TGTGCCAGCAGCCTCGTGGCGGGTGCCACAGATACGCAGTATTTT
many TRBJ2-2 TRBD1 TRBV12-3/TRBV12-4 CASLDRGRLNTGELFF TGTGCCAGCCTAGACAGGGGCCGTTTGAACACCGGGGAGCTGTTTTTT
NA TRBJ2-5 NA TRBV14 CASSQLEGEETQYF TGTGCCAGCAGCCAACTAGAGGGAGAAGAGACCCAGTACTTC
many TRBJ2-5 NA TRBV7-9 CALGWGEETQYF TGTGCCCTTGGGTGGGGTGAAGAGACCCAGTACTTC
NA TRBJ1-4 NA TRBV6-1 CASMLTDNEKLFF TGTGCCAGCATGTTGACAGATAATGAAAAACTGTTTTTT
medium-sized TRBJ2-1 NA TRBV7-3 CASSLTGAGEQFF TGTGCCAGCAGCTTAACGGGGGCGGGTGAGCAGTTCTTC
many TRBJ2-1 NA TRBV10-3 CAISEPDRRNNEQFF TGTGCCATCAGTGAGCCCGACAGGAGAAACAATGAGCAGTTCTTC
many TRBJ2-2 NA TRBV5-1 CASSLVLGNTGELFF TGCGCCAGCAGCTTGGTCTTAGGGAACACCGGGGAGCTGTTTTTT
NA TRBJ2-2 NA TRBV5-1 CASSLYPGTGELFF TGCGCCAGCAGCTTGTATCCGGGCACCGGGGAGCTGTTTTTT
many TRBJ2-1 TRBD2 TRBV5-1 CASSLGTSGINEQFF TGCGCCAGCAGCCTGGGGACTAGCGGGATTAATGAGCAGTTCTTC